This TCR beta chain was captured by sequencing in a study of blood T cell repertoires in COVID-19. Trimming took off 4 bases at V and 4 bases at J, with 28 bases between the two ends. CDR3 length: 19 amino acids. Per germline, CDR1 LNHDA and CDR2 SQIVND (reference sequence). Assay: immunoSEQ multiplex PCR; the TCRdb copy retains only in-frame clones and omits some. Among a few hundred thousand clones listed, 82% were seen once. This chain connects TRBV19 to TRBJ1-1, with D possibly matching TRBD1 (6 bases). The clonotype originates from a woman between 18 and 29 years old with acute or convalescent COVID-19. The sequenced sample consisted of peripheral blood. CDR3 bases: TGTGCCAGTAGTACTAAAGGCGTAGGGGTGAGGGGGAAGGGCACTGAAGCTTTCTTT. Encoded protein: CASSTKGVGVRGKGTEAFF.